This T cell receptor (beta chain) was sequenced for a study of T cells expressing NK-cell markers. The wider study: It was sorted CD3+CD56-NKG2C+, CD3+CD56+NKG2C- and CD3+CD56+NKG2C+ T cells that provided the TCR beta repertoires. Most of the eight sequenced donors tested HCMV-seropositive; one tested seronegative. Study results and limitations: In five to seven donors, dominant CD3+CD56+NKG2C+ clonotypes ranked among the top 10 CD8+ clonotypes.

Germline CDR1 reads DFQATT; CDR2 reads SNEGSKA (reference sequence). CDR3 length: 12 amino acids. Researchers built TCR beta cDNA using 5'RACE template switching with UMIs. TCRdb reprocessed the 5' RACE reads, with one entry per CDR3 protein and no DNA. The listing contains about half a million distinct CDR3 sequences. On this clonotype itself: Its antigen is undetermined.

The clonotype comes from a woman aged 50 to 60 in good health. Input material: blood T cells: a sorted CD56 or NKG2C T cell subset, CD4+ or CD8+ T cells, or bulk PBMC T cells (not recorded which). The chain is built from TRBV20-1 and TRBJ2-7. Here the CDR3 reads CSARVHRNEQYF.